The clone carrying this T cell receptor (beta chain) was counted ten times or more. The antigen is undetermined. Between the trimmed V and J ends, which lost 1 base and 0 bases, there was a span of 10 bases. Germline CDR1 reads SEHNR; CDR2 reads FQNEAQ (reference sequence). This CDR3 region has 16 residues. For the second PCR, which ran for about 7 to 11 cycles, a sample-barcoded 5' primer and a J-beta primer mix were used. Via MiXCR, TCRdb re-called the 5' RACE reads, giving one row per CDR3 protein. There are about 1,500,000 distinct CDR3 sequences in the sample; 40% to 50% occur only once, and 6.5% to 10% lies in the top ten. Total RNA extraction produced at least 5 micrograms (per sample) for the study. This sample was taken from a study of blood T cells in healthy people across ages. Study observations and caveats: Long-lived donors exceeded aged donors in naive CD4+ cells and diversity. With unsorted PBMCs, a conclusive comparison of naive versus antigen-experienced cells was not possible. It was held that the diversity estimates obtained from one million T cells were underestimates.

This clonotype was sampled from a woman younger than 30 in good health. The V call is TRBV7-9, the J call TRBJ2-1; D is possibly TRBD1 (6 bases). The sample was blood. In DNA form, the CDR3 reads TGTGCCAGCAGCTTAGTCGGCAGGGGCTCCTACAATGAGCAGTTCTTC. This encodes CASSLVGRGSYNEQFF. The full variable domain, in which reference TRBV7-9 and TRBJ2-1 provide the parts outside the CDR3, is DTGVSQNPRHKITKRGQNVTFRCDPISEHNRLYWYRQTLGQGPEFLTYFQNEAQLEKSRLLSDRFSAERPKGSFSTLEIQRTEQGDSAMYLCASSLVGRGSYNEQFFGPGTRLTVL.